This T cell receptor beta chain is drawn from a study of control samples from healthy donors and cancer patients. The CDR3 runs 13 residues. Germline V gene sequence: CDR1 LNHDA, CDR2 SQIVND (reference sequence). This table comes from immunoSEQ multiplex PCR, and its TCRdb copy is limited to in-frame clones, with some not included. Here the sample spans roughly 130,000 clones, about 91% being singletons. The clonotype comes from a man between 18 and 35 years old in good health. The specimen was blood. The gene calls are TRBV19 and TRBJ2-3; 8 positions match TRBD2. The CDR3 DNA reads TGTGCTTCTGGCCCGGGGGGGCTTGATACGCAGTATTTT. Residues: CASGPGGLDTQYF.